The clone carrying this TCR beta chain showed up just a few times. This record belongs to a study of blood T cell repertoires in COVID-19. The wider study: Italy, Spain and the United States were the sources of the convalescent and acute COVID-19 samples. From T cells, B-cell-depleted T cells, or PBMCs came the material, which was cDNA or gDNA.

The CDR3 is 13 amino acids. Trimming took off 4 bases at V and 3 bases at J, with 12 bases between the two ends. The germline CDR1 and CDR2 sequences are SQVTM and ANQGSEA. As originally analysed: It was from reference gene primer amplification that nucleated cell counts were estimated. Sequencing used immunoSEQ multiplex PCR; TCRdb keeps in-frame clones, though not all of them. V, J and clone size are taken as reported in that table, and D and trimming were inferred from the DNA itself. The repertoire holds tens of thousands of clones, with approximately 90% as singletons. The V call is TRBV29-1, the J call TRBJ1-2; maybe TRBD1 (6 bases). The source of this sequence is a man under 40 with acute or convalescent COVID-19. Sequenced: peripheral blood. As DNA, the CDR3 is TGCAGCGTTGCCAGGGGCGCCGACTATGGCTACACCTTC. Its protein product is CSVARGADYGYTF. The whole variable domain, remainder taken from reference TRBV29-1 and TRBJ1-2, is SAVISQKPSRDICQRGTSLTIQCQVDSQVTMMFWYRQQPGQSLTLIATANQGSEATYESGFVIDKFPISRPNLTFSTLTVSNMSPEDSSIYLCSVARGADYGYTFGSGTRLTVV.